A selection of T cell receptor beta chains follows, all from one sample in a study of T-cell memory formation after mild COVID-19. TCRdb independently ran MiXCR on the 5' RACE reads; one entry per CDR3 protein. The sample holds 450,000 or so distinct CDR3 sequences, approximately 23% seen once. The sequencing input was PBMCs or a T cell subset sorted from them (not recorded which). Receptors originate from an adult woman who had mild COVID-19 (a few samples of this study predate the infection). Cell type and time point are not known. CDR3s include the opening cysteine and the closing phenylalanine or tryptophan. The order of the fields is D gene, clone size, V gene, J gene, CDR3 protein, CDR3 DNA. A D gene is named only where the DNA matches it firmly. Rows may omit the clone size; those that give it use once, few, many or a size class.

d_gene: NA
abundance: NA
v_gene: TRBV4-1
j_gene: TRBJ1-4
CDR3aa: CASSSQKDSGKEKLFF
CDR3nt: TGCGCCAGCAGCTCCCAGAAGGACAGTGGGAAAGAAAAACTGTTTTTT

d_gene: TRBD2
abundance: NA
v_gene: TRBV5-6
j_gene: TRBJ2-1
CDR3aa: CASSFPAGGPNGQFF
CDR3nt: TGTGCCAGCAGCTTCCCGGCGGGAGGGCCTAATGGGCAGTTCTTC

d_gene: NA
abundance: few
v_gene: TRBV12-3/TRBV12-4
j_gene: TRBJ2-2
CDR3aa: CASREGLDVRPNTGELFF
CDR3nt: TGTGCCAGCAGGGAGGGTCTAGACGTCAGGCCGAACACCGGGGAGCTGTTTTTT

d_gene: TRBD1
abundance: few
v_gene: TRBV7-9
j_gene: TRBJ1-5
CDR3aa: CASSEQGAVQPQHF
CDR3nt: TGTGCCAGCAGCGAACAGGGGGCAGTTCAGCCCCAGCATTTT

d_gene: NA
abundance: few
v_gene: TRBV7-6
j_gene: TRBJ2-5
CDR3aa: CASSLGVGSARETQYF
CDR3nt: TGTGCCAGCAGCTTGGGGGTGGGCTCAGCCCGGGAGACCCAGTACTTC

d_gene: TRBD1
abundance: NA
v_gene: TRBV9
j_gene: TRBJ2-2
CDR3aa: CASSHGTGVTGELFF
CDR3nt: TGTGCCAGCAGCCACGGGACAGGGGTTACCGGGGAGCTGTTTTTT

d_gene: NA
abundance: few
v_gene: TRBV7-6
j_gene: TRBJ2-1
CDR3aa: CASSGSGGLDNEQFF
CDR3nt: TGTGCCAGCAGTGGTTCCGGGGGCCTGGACAATGAGCAGTTCTTC

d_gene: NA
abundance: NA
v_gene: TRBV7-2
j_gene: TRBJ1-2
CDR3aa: CASSLGRASYGYTF
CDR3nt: TGTGCCAGCAGCTTAGGCAGGGCTAGCTATGGCTACACCTTC

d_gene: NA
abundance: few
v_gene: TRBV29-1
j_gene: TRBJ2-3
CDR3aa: CSVERPGSTDTQYF
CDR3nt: TGCAGCGTTGAAAGGCCGGGGAGCACAGATACGCAGTATTTT

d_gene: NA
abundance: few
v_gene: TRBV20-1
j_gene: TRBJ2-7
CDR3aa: CSARDIRRYEQYF
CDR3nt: TGCAGTGCTAGAGATATTCGGCGATACGAGCAGTACTTC

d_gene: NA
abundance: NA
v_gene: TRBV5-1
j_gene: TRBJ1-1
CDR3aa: CASSLIHGNTEAFF
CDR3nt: TGCGCCAGCAGCTTGATTCACGGCAACACTGAAGCTTTCTTT

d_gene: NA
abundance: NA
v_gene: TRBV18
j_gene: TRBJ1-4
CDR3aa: CASSPSSDGNEKLFF
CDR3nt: TGTGCCAGCTCACCATCCTCCGACGGTAATGAAAAACTGTTTTTT

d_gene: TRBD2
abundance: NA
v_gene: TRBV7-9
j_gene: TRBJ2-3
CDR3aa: CASSLTSGDSTDTQYF
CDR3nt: TGTGCCAGCAGCTTGACTAGCGGGGATAGCACAGATACGCAGTATTTT

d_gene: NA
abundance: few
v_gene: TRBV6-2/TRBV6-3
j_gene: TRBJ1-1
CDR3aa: CASSYHTDGQLNTEAFF
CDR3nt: TGTGCCAGCAGTTACCACACCGACGGACAGTTGAACACTGAAGCTTTCTTT

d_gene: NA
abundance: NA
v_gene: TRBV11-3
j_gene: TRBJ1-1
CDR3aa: CASSSEDRDTEAFF
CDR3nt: TGTGCCAGCAGCTCCGAGGATCGGGACACTGAAGCTTTCTTT

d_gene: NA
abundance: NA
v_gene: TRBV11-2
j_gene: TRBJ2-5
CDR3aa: CASNLGVGASETQYF
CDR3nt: TGTGCCAGCAACCTTGGGGTGGGGGCGTCGGAGACCCAGTACTTC

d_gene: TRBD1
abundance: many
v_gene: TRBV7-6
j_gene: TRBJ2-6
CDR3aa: CASSSIYWTGSSGANVLTF
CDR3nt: TGTGCCAGCAGCTCAATATACTGGACAGGCAGCTCTGGGGCCAACGTCCTGACTTTC

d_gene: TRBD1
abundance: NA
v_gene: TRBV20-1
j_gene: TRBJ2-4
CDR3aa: CRAGQGTVDIQYF
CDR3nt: TGCAGGGCGGGACAGGGGACTGTAGACATTCAGTACTTC

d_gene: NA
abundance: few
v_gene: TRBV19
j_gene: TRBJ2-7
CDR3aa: CASSISGRARYEQYF
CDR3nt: TGTGCCAGTAGTATTTCCGGCAGGGCCCGCTACGAGCAGTACTTC

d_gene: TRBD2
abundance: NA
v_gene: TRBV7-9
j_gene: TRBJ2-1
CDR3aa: CASSLRLAGAGNEQFF
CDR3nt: TGTGCCAGCAGCTTACGTCTAGCGGGAGCGGGCAATGAGCAGTTCTTC

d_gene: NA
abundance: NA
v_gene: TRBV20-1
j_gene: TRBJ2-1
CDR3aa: CSARDVGIRAYNEQFF
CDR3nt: TGCAGTGCTAGAGATGTGGGGATCCGGGCCTACAATGAGCAGTTCTTC

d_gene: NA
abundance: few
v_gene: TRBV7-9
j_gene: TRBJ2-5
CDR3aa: CASSPNTGETQYF
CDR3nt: TGTGCCAGCAGCCCCAATACAGGAGAGACCCAGTACTTC

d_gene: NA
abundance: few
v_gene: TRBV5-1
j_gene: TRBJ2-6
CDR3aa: CASRAGALSGANVLTF
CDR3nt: TGCGCCAGCAGGGCAGGAGCCCTCTCTGGGGCCAACGTCCTGACTTTC

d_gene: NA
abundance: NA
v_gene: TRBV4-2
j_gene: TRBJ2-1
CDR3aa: CASSQGDTDNEQFF
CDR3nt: TGTGCCAGCAGCCAAGGAGATACGGACAATGAGCAGTTCTTC

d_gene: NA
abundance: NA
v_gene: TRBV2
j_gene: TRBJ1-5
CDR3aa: CASSPPGPQHF
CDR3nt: TGTGCCAGCAGTCCGCCGGGGCCCCAGCATTTT

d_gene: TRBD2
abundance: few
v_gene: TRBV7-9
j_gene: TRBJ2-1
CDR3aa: CASSLIGGGIYNEQFF
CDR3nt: TGTGCCAGCAGCTTAATAGGCGGGGGGATTTACAATGAGCAGTTCTTC

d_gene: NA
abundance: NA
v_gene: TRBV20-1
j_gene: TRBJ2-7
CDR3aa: CSARGPLSYEQYF
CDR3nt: TGCAGTGCTAGAGGCCCACTCTCCTACGAGCAGTACTTC

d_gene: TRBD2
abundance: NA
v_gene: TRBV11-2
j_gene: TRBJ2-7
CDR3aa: CASSLSISVGGLYEQYF
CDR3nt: TGTGCCAGCAGCTTATCGATTTCTGTGGGAGGGCTCTACGAGCAGTACTTC

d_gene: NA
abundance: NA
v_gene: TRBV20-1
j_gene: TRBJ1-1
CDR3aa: CSANTRLNTEAFF
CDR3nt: TGCAGTGCTAACACGCGACTGAACACTGAAGCTTTCTTT

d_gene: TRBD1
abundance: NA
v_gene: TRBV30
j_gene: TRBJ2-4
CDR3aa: CAWRGQGPNIQYF
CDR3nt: TGTGCCTGGAGAGGACAGGGGCCAAACATTCAGTACTTC

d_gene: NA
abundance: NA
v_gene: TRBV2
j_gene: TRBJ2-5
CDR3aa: CASRQEGSLSGETQYF
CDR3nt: TGTGCCAGCAGGCAGGAGGGTAGCCTTTCCGGCGAGACCCAGTACTTC

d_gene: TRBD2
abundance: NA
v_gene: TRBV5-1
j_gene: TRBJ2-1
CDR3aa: CASSPAGTSGANEQFF
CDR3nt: TGCGCCAGCAGCCCTGCCGGGACTAGCGGGGCGAATGAGCAGTTCTTC

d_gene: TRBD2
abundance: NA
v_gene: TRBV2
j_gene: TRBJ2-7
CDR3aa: CASSVSGKGSYEQYF
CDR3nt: TGTGCCAGCAGTGTCAGCGGGAAAGGGTCCTACGAGCAGTACTTC

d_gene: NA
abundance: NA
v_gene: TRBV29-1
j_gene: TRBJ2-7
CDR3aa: CSVGLNVYEQYF
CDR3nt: TGCAGCGTGGGACTCAATGTCTACGAGCAGTACTTC

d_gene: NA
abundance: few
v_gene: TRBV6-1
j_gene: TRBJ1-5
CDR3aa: CASSEMEPQHF
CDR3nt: TGTGCCAGCAGTGAAATGGAGCCCCAGCATTTT

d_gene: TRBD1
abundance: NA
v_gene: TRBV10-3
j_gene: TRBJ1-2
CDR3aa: CAIWRTGDYGYTF
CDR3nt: TGTGCCATTTGGCGGACAGGCGACTATGGCTACACCTTC

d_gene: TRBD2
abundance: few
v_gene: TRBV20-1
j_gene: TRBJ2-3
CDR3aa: CSWTGTSGTDTQYF
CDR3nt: TGCAGTTGGACCGGGACTAGCGGCACAGATACGCAGTATTTT

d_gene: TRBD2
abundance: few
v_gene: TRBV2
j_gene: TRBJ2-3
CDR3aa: CASKNRGGGDTQYF
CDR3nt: TGTGCCAGCAAGAACCGGGGGGGAGGAGATACGCAGTATTTT

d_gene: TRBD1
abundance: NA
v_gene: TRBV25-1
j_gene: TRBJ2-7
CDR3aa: CASSDPTGDPYEQYF
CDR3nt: TGTGCCAGCAGTGACCCGACAGGGGACCCCTACGAGCAGTACTTC

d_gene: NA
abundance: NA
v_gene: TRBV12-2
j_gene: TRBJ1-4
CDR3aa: CASSQAAGELFF
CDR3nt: TGTGCCAGCAGCCAAGCGGCGGGTGAACTGTTTTTT

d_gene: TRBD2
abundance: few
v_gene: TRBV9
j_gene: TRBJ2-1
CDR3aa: CASSTQLAGSYNEQFF
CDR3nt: TGTGCCAGCAGCACACAGCTAGCGGGATCCTACAATGAGCAGTTCTTC

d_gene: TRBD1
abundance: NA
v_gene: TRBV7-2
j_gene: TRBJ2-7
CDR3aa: CASSLWTGLDEQYF
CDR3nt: TGTGCCAGCAGCCTCTGGACAGGGCTAGACGAGCAGTACTTC

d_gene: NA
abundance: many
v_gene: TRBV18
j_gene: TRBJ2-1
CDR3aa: CASSPPGQSSYNEQFF
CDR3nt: TGTGCCAGCTCACCACCGGGTCAGAGCTCCTACAATGAGCAGTTCTTC

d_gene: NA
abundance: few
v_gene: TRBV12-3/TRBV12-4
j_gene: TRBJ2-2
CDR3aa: CASSFEGVRSGELFF
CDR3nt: TGTGCCAGCAGTTTCGAGGGAGTAAGGTCCGGGGAGCTGTTTTTT

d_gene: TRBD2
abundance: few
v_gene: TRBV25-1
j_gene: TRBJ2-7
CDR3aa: CASSLAGGPQYEQYF
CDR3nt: TGTGCCAGCAGTCTAGCGGGAGGGCCCCAGTACGAGCAGTACTTC

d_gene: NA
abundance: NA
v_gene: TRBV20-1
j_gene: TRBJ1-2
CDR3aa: CSATNPGANYGYTF
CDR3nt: TGCAGTGCTACAAACCCAGGTGCTAACTATGGCTACACCTTC

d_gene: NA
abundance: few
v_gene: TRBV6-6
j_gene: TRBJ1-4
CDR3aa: CASSYSRGATNEKLFF
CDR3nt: TGTGCCAGCAGTTACTCGCGAGGGGCCACTAATGAAAAACTGTTTTTT

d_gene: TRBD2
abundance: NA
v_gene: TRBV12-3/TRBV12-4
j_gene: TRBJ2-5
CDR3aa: CASSLSAGYQETQYF
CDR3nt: TGTGCCAGCAGTTTATCAGCGGGGTACCAAGAGACCCAGTACTTC

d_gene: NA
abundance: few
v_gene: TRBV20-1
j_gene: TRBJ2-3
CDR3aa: CSARETRGVGDTQYF
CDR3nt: TGCAGTGCTAGAGAAACTAGGGGGGTAGGAGATACGCAGTATTTT

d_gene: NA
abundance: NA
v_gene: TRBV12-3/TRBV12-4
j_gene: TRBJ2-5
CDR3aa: CASSLESLETQYF
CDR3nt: TGTGCCAGCAGTTTAGAATCCCTGGAGACCCAGTACTTC

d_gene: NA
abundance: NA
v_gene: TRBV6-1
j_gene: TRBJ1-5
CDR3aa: CASSEDVVNQPQHF
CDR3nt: TGTGCCAGCAGTGAAGACGTGGTCAATCAGCCCCAGCATTTT

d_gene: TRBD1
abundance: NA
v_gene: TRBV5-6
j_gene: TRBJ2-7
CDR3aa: CASSLEWTGGSYEQYF
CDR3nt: TGTGCCAGCAGCTTGGAGTGGACAGGGGGCTCCTACGAGCAGTACTTC

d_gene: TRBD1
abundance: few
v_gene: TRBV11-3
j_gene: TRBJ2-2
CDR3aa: CASSRGTGRTGELFF
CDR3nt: TGTGCCAGCAGCCGTGGGACAGGGAGGACCGGGGAGCTGTTTTTT

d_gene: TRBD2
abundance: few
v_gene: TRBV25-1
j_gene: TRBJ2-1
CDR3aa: CASKSGRLNEQFF
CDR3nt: TGTGCCAGCAAAAGCGGGAGGTTGAATGAGCAGTTCTTC

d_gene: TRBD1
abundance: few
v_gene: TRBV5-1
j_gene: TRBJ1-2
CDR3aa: CASSLVDRVVGLDTF
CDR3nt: TGCGCCAGCAGCCTGGTGGACAGGGTTGTGGGTCTCGACACCTTC

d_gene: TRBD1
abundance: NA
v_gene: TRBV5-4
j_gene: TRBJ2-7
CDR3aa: CASGNDRDYEQYF
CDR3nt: TGTGCCAGCGGGAACGACAGGGACTACGAGCAGTACTTC

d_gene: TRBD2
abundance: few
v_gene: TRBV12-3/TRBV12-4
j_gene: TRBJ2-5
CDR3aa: CASSRGGASGETQYF
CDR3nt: TGTGCCAGCAGTCGCGGGGGGGCCTCTGGGGAGACCCAGTACTTC

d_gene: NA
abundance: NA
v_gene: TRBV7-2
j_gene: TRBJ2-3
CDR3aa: CASSSRTWDTQYF
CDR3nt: TGTGCCAGCAGCTCTCGAACCTGGGATACGCAGTATTTT

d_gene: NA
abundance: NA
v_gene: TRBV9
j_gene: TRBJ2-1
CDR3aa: CASSPSLVHNEQFF
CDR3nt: TGTGCCAGCAGCCCTAGCCTCGTCCACAATGAGCAGTTCTTC